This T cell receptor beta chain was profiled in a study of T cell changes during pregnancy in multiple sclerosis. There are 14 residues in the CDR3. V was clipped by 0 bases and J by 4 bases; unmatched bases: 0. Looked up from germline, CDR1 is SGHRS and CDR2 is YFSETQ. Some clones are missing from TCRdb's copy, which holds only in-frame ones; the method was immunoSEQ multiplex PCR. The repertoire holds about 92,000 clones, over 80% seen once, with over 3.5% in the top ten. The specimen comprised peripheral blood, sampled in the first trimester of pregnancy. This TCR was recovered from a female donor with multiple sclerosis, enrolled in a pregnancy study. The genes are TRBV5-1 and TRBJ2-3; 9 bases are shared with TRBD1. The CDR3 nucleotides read TGCGCCAGCAGCTTGGGACAGGGGGCAGATACGCAGTATTTT. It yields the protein CASSLGQGADTQYF.